The clone carrying this TCR beta chain was found many times. The antigen is undetermined. This sample is part of a study of CD8 T cells in ankylosing spondylitis. Construction of TCR beta libraries was performed using quantitative 5'-RACE with molecular barcodes. One entry per CDR3 protein results from TCRdb running MiXCR on the 5' RACE reads. This table has 180,000 or so distinct CDR3 sequences, 11% appearing once. The CDR3 has 15 amino acids. Per the germline V gene, CDR1 is MNHNS and CDR2 is SASEGT. With V trimmed by 6 bases and J by 5 bases, 12 bases remained unmatched. General study findings and limits: Existing reports had already noted some motif variants in reactive arthritis synovial fluid and blood. Matched synovial fluid from ankylosing spondylitis patients was reported to be enriched for disease-linked clones.

The chain joins TRBV6-1 to TRBJ1-1; 7 bases align to TRBD1. Sequencing was performed on blood, either unsorted or a sorted T cell fraction (not recorded which). This TCR was sampled from a male donor with ankylosing spondylitis or in good health (not recorded which). The CDR3 region is CASSLTPGQFTEAFF. CDR3 DNA sequence: TGTGCCAGCAGCCTAACGCCGGGACAGTTTACTGAAGCTTTCTTT.